One sample yielded the 9 T cell receptor beta chains listed below, sequenced in a study of OX40 agonist ivuxolimab in advanced cancers. This table comes from immunoSEQ multiplex PCR, and its TCRdb copy is limited to in-frame clones, with some not included. This table holds about 19,000 clones, roughly 80% found once. The sequences come from CD4+ or CD8+ T cells sorted from blood, collected in a trial of the OX40 agonist ivuxolimab. The receptors originated from an adult with an advanced solid tumor such as melanoma, head and neck, liver or kidney cancer.

The chain combines TRBV7-9 with TRBJ2-7; perhaps TRBD2 as D (6 bases). The germline V and J ends were trimmed by 5 bases and 4 bases, with 12 bases remaining between them. This CDR3 comprises 13 residues. Germline V CDR1 and CDR2: SEHNR, FQNEAQ (reference sequence). The CDR3 is CASSPTSSYEQYF. The CDR3 nucleotides read TGTGCCAGCAGCCCTACTAGCTCGTACGAGCAGTACTTC.

The rearrangement links TRBV2 to TRBJ2-7, with 9 bases fitting TRBD1. The ends lost 6 bases at V and 3 bases at J; junction bases unmatched: 9. The CDR3 runs to 15 residues. Germline values: CDR1 SNHLY, CDR2 FYNNEI. The DNA of the CDR3 is TGTGCCAGCAGGAGATCCCAGACAGGGGGCTACGAGCAGTACTTC. It is translated as CASRRSQTGGYEQYF.

V and J are TRBV6-5 and TRBJ2-1, with a tentative D call TRBD2 (6 bases). This CDR3 is 15 amino acids long. The germline V gene has CDR1 MNHEY and CDR2 SVGAGI. The V end lost 0 bases, the J end lost 8 bases, and 14 bases lay between the germline ends. CDR3: CASSYSKTSIDEQFF. DNA for the CDR3: TGTGCCAGCAGTTACTCGAAGACTAGTATCGATGAGCAGTTCTTC.

The chain employs TRBV11-2 and TRBJ1-1; 7 bases agree with TRBD1. The ends lost 4 bases at V and 5 bases at J; junction bases unmatched: 4. Germline V gene data show CDR1 as SGHAT and CDR2 as FQNNGV. The length of the CDR3 is 13 residues. This CDR3 is CASSSGGQTEAFF. CDR3 in DNA: TGTGCCAGCAGCTCAGGGGGACAGACTGAAGCTTTCTTT. Full variable domain (rest looked up from reference TRBV11-2 and TRBJ1-1): EAGVAQSPRYKIIEKRQSVAFWCNPISGHATLYWYQQILGQGPKLLIQFQNNGVVDDSQLPKDRFSAERLKGVDSTLKIQPAKLEDSAVYLCASSSGGQTEAFFGQGTRLTVV.

V gene TRBV9 combines with J gene TRBJ2-5; D gene unclear. This CDR3 has 12 amino acids. Trimming stripped 0 bases from V and 4 bases from J, with 4 bases between. Germline V lookup: CDR1 SGDLS, CDR2 YYNGEE. In nucleotides, the CDR3 is TGTGCCAGCAGCGTAGTGAGAGAGACCCAGTACTTC. It codes for CASSVVRETQYF.

The table lists this clone with a count of one. The rearrangement joins TRBV2 to TRBJ2-1; 10 positions match TRBD2. The CDR3 extends over 14 amino acids. Germline V gives CDR1 SNHLY, CDR2 FYNNEI. J was trimmed by 10 bases and V by 5 bases; bases with no gene match: 8. Here the CDR3 reads CASSPEPGLAEQFF. Written as DNA, the CDR3 is TGTGCCAGCAGTCCAGAACCGGGACTAGCGGAGCAGTTCTTC.

V and J are TRBV10-3 and TRBJ1-1, with D possibly TRBD1 on 5 matching bases. The CDR3 is made up of 15 amino acids. Trimming cost V 0 bases and J 2 bases, with 10 bases left between them. Germline values: CDR1 ENHRY, CDR2 SYGVKD. CDR3 amino acids: CAISESGGANTEAFF. The CDR3 DNA reads TGTGCCATCAGTGAGTCCGGGGGTGCCAACACTGAAGCTTTCTTT.

V and J are TRBV27 and TRBJ2-7; 12 nucleotides agree with TRBD2. V was clipped by 5 bases and J by 2 bases; unmatched bases: 4. Germline CDR1 MNHEY, CDR2 SMNVEV (reference sequence). The CDR3 sequence is 15 residues long. DNA of the CDR3: TGTGCCAGCAGTCGAGGACTAGCGGGACCCTACGAGCAGTACTTC. Its translation is CASSRGLAGPYEQYF.

The genes are TRBV7-2 and TRBJ2-1; D is tentatively TRBD1 or TRBD2 (6 bases each). Trimming removed 7 bases at V and 7 bases at J, with 14 bases between. Germline values: CDR1 SGHTA, CDR2 FQGNSA. This CDR3 contains 13 residues. Here the CDR3 reads CASTKGGQNEQFF. The CDR3 nucleotides are TGTGCCAGCACTAAGGGGGGCCAGAATGAGCAGTTCTTC.